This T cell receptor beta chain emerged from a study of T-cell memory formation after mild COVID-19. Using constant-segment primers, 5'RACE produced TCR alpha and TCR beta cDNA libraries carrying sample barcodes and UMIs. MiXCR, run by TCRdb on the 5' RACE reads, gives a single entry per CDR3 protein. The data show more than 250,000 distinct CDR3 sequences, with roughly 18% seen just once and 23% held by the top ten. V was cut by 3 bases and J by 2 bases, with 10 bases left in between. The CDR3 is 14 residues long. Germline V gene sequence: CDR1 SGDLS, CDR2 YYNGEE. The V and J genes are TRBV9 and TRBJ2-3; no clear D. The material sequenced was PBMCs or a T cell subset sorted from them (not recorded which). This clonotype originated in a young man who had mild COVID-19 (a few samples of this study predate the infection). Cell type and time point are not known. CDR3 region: CASSGDTFTDTQYF. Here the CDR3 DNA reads TGTGCCAGCAGCGGAGACACCTTCACAGATACGCAGTATTTT.